Here is one T cell receptor beta chain with its context. Antigen unknown. In the PCR, 60 Vbeta and 13 Jbeta primers were used. Sequencing used immunoSEQ multiplex PCR; TCRdb keeps in-frame clones, though not all of them. The table includes more than 85,000 clones, roughly 83% detected once. The data originate from a study of cytomegalovirus exposure and HLA in healthy donors. Overall study findings and caveats: In a later analysis, a missense DCLRE1C variant was linked to TCR beta V- and J-gene trimming.

Looked up from germline, CDR1 is SGHAT and CDR2 is FQNNGV. This CDR3 region has 13 residues. The chain combines TRBV11-2 with TRBJ2-5; a weak D match, TRBD1 (6 bases). The end of the DNA aligns better with TRBJ2-7, so the J call may be wrong. Sequencing was carried out using PBMCs. The receptor's source is a man in his forties in good health and CMV-seronegative. The CDR3 DNA reads as TGTGCCAGCAGTCTGACAGGATTATACGAGCAGTACTTC. Protein sequence: CASSLTGLYEQYF.